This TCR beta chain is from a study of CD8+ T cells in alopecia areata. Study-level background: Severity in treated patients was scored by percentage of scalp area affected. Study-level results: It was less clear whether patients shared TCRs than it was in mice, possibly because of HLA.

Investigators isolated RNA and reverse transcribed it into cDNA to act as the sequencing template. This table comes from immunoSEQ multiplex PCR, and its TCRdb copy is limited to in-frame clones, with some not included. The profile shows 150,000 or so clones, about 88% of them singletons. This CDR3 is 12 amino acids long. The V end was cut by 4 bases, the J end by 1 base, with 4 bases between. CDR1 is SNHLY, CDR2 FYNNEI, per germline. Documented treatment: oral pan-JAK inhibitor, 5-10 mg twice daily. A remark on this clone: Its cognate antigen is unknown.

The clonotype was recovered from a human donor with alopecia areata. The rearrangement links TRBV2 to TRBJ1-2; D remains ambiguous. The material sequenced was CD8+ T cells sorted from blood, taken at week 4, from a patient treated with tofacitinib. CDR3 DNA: TGTGCCAGCAGTGCCCATAACTATGGCTACACCTTC. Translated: CASSAHNYGYTF.